What follows are 21 T cell receptor beta chains derived from one specimen sequenced in a study of cytomegalovirus exposure and HLA in healthy donors. 60 Vbeta and 13 Jbeta primers were used in PCR. Here immunoSEQ multiplex PCR was the method, and the copy in TCRdb shows in-frame clones only, minus some. Altogether 140,000 to 150,000 clones are present, around three quarters being singletons, with the ten largest covering 2.4%. The sample taken for sequencing was PBMCs. The source of these receptors is a woman in her late teens or twenties in good health and CMV-seropositive.

The sample holds one count of this clone. The V and J genes are TRBV5-1 and TRBJ2-3; a possible D gene is TRBD1 (6 bases). This CDR3 comprises 15 residues. V gave up 7 bases and J gave up 4 bases, with 19 bases separating them. Per germline, CDR1 SGHRS and CDR2 YFSETQ. This chain's CDR3 is CASVRGQPGADTQYF. CDR3 bases: TGCGCCAGCGTCCGGGGACAACCTGGGGCAGATACGCAGTATTTT.

The chain is built from TRBV2 and TRBJ2-5; D perhaps matches TRBD1 (5 bases). From germline, CDR1 is SNHLY and CDR2 FYNNEI. The CDR3 sequence is 14 residues long. Trimming took off 2 bases at V and 2 bases at J, with 9 bases between the two ends. The CDR3 spells CASSENRQQETQYF. CDR3 coding DNA: TGTGCCAGCAGTGAAAACCGACAGCAAGAGACCCAGTACTTC.

The chain employs TRBV10-3 and TRBJ2-3, with 10 nucleotides matching TRBD2. The CDR3 runs to 15 residues. Trimming removed 3 bases from V and 1 base from J; junction bases left unmatched: 1. Germline CDR1 ENHRY, CDR2 SYGVKD. The CDR3 loop is CAISDGTSGTDTQYF. CDR3 sequence (DNA): TGTGCCATCAGTGACGGGACTAGCGGCACAGATACGCAGTATTTT.

The chain couples TRBV6-1 to TRBJ1-2, with 10 positions matching TRBD1. The CDR3 extends over 16 amino acids. Germline lookup yields CDR1 MNHNS and CDR2 SASEGT. Losses at the gene ends were 2 bases for V and 4 bases for J; bases not matched to a gene: 7. The CDR3 coding sequence is TGTGCCAGCAGTGAAATTCGAGGACAGGGGGTCTATGGCTACACCTTC. It is translated as CASSEIRGQGVYGYTF.

This clone was counted a few times. V usage is TRBV21-1 and J usage is TRBJ1-2; the table's D call, TRBD1, was not checked against the DNA. TRBV21-1 is a recognized pseudogene. The CDR3 runs 16 residues. CDR3 in DNA: TGTGCCAGCAGCAAAACCTCGCGACAGACCGTGGGTGGCTACACCTTC. Translating gives CASSKTSRQTVGGYTF.

The rearrangement joins TRBV2 to TRBJ1-2; D is uncertain. V was pared by 7 bases and J by 0 bases, with 15 bases between. CDR1 is SNHLY and CDR2 is FYNNEI in the germline V gene. This CDR3 is built from 15 residues. CDR3 amino acids: CASTTSGKANYGYTF. In DNA, the CDR3 is TGTGCCAGCACAACCTCGGGAAAAGCTAACTATGGCTACACCTTC.

The J gene is TRBJ2-7, the V gene TRBV19; D is possibly TRBD2 (6 bases). The length of the CDR3 is 14 residues. V lost 6 bases and J 2 bases, leaving 14 bases between the germline ends. The germline gives CDR1 LNHDA, CDR2 SQIVND (reference sequence). In DNA, the CDR3 is TGTGCCAGTAGGAGACTCGGGGGAGCCTACGAGCAGTACTTC. This translates into CASRRLGGAYEQYF.

About this clone: Mismatch with germline at one junction end may stem from a read error. The chain links TRBV7-9 to TRBJ1-2; TRBD1 is a possible D gene (5 bases). Germline V lookup: CDR1 SEHNR, CDR2 FQNEAQ (reference sequence). CDR3 length: 14 residues. The CDR3 loop is CASSLVGGANGYTF. The CDR3 coding sequence is TGTGCCAGCAGTTTAGTTGGAGGGGCTAATGGCTACACCTTC. Drawing the rest from reference TRBV7-9 and TRBJ1-2, the complete variable domain is DTGVSQNPRHKITKRGQNVTFRCDPISEHNRLYWYRQTLGQGPEFLTYFQNEAQLEKSRLLSDRFSAERPKGSFSTLEIQRTEQGDSAMYLCASSLVGGANGYTFGSGTRLTVV.

The chain links TRBV5-6 to TRBJ2-6; no reliable D call. Trimming took 1 base from V and 0 from J, leaving 8 bases between them. Germline CDR1 and CDR2: SGHDT and YYEEEE. The CDR3 covers 16 residues. The CDR3 DNA sequence: TGTGCCAGCAGCTTGTTATTAGACTCTGGGGCCAACGTCCTGACTTTC. This codes for CASSLLLDSGANVLTF.

This clone was seen a handful of times. The chain uses TRBV7-9 and TRBJ2-7; maybe TRBD1 (6 bases). V was clipped by 1 base and J by 0 bases, with 7 bases between them. The CDR3 loop spans 14 amino acids. Germline assignment: CDR1 SEHNR and CDR2 FQNEAQ (reference sequence). CDR3 in amino acids: CASSLGQASYEQYF. CDR3 in DNA: TGTGCCAGCAGCTTAGGACAGGCCTCCTACGAGCAGTACTTC.

The chain employs TRBV2 and TRBJ1-1; 7 nucleotides line up with TRBD1. Germline-derived CDR1 and CDR2 are SNHLY and FYNNEI. V shed 6 bases, J shed 4 bases, and the junction held 8 bases outside the gene matches. The CDR3 runs 14 residues. The CDR3 is CASRGRGPGTEAFF. DNA for the CDR3: TGTGCCAGCAGAGGTAGGGGGCCGGGCACTGAAGCTTTCTTT.

The genes are TRBV30 and TRBJ2-1; 15 bases are a match to TRBD2. The V gene's germline CDR1 is GTSNPN and CDR2 SVGIG (reference sequence). CDR3 size: 15 residues. J lost 7 bases, V lost 3 bases, and 4 bases had no gene match. CDR3 sequence reads: CAWSLGLAGGNEQFF. DNA for the CDR3: TGTGCCTGGAGCCTCGGACTAGCGGGGGGGAATGAGCAGTTCTTC.

The chain links TRBV28 to TRBJ2-5; maybe TRBD2 (5 bases). V lost 8 bases, J lost 2 bases, and 18 bases lay in between. The CDR3 has 15 amino acids. Per germline, CDR1 MDHEN and CDR2 SYDVKM. The DNA for the CDR3 is TGTGCCAGCGGGCAACCATTTTCGGGACAAGAGACCCAGTACTTC. Residues: CASGQPFSGQETQYF. The complete variable domain, with remaining parts taken from reference TRBV28 and TRBJ2-5, reads DVKVTQSSRYLVKRTGEKVFLECVQDMDHENMFWYRQDPGLGLRLIYFSYDVKMKEKGDIPEGYSVSREKKERFSLILESASTNQTSMYLCASGQPFSGQETQYFGPGTRLLVL.

The rearrangement links TRBV6-6 to TRBJ2-1, with 9 bases lining up with TRBD2. The CDR3 is made up of 14 amino acids. The V gene end was trimmed by 3 bases and the J gene end by 9 bases; junction bases not matched to a gene: 6. Germline CDR1 is MNHNY and CDR2 is SVGAGI (reference sequence). CDR3 loop: CASSYQRGAGEQFF. CDR3 bases: TGTGCCAGCAGTTATCAGCGGGGGGCAGGTGAGCAGTTCTTC.

The chain links TRBV30 to TRBJ1-6, with D possibly matching TRBD1 (6 bases). The V and J ends lost 3 bases and 3 bases respectively, with 15 bases between them. The germline V gene has CDR1 GTSNPN and CDR2 SVGIG (reference sequence). There are 16 residues in the CDR3. The CDR3 region has the DNA TGTGCCTGGAGAGTAGCACAGGGTGGCTATAATTCACCCCTCCACTTT. Translation: CAWRVAQGGYNSPLHF.

The CDR3 sequence is CASSQHTSGGYNEQFF. CDR3 sequence (DNA): TGTGCCAGCTCCCAACATACTAGCGGGGGTTACAATGAGCAGTTCTTC. The chain couples TRBV18 to TRBJ2-1, with 11 bases lining up with TRBD2. The CDR3 spans 16 residues. The junction had 8 bases not matched to a gene; V was cut back by 6 bases and J by 4 bases. Germline V gene sequence: CDR1 KGHSH, CDR2 LQKENI.

The J gene is TRBJ1-1, the V gene TRBV6-5, with D perhaps matching TRBD1 (6 bases). The germline V gene encodes CDR1 MNHEY and CDR2 SVGAGI. The V end was cut by 0 bases, the J end by 4 bases, with 12 bases between. This CDR3 is built from 15 residues. CDR3 bases: TGTGCCAGCAGTTACTCCTCACAGGGTAGCACTGAAGCTTTCTTT. It is translated as CASSYSSQGSTEAFF.

This clone showed up just a few times. This sequence joins TRBV30 and TRBJ2-1; D possibly corresponds to TRBD1 (6 bases). The CDR3 sequence is 13 residues long. Germline values: CDR1 GTSNPN, CDR2 SVGIG (reference sequence). V dropped 4 bases and J dropped 13 bases, with 20 bases sitting between them. The CDR3 sequence: CAWNGQSKGPQFF. The CDR3 DNA is TGTGCCTGGAACGGACAGTCCAAAGGGCCCCAGTTCTTC.

V gene TRBV6-5 combines with J gene TRBJ1-4; TRBD1 matches at 10 bases. Germline-derived CDR1 and CDR2 are MNHEY and SVGAGI. CDR3 length equals 15 residues. V dropped 0 bases and J dropped 7; count of bases not matched to a gene: 2. Here the CDR3 reads CASSYSGTGVEKLFF. CDR3 DNA: TGTGCCAGCAGTTACTCGGGGACAGGGGTTGAAAAACTGTTTTTT.

The chain is built from TRBV4-3 and TRBJ2-5; TRBD2 matches 13 bases. CDR3 length: 14 amino acids. The germline V gene has CDR1 LGHNA and CDR2 YSLEER. V shed 10 bases, J shed 4 bases, and the junction held 6 bases outside the gene matches. The CDR3 protein is CANRLAGGRETQYF. The CDR3 DNA is TGCGCCAACCGACTAGCGGGGGGCCGAGAGACCCAGTACTTC.

The chain is built from TRBV25-1 and TRBJ2-2; 7 positions agree with TRBD2. The CDR3 runs 15 residues. Germline V gene sequence: CDR1 MGHDK, CDR2 SYGVNS. With V trimmed by 8 bases and J by 6 bases, 12 bases remained unmatched. The CDR3 region is CASWEGRAGSGELFF. The CDR3 bases are TGTGCCAGCTGGGAGGGCAGAGCTGGATCCGGGGAGCTGTTTTTT.